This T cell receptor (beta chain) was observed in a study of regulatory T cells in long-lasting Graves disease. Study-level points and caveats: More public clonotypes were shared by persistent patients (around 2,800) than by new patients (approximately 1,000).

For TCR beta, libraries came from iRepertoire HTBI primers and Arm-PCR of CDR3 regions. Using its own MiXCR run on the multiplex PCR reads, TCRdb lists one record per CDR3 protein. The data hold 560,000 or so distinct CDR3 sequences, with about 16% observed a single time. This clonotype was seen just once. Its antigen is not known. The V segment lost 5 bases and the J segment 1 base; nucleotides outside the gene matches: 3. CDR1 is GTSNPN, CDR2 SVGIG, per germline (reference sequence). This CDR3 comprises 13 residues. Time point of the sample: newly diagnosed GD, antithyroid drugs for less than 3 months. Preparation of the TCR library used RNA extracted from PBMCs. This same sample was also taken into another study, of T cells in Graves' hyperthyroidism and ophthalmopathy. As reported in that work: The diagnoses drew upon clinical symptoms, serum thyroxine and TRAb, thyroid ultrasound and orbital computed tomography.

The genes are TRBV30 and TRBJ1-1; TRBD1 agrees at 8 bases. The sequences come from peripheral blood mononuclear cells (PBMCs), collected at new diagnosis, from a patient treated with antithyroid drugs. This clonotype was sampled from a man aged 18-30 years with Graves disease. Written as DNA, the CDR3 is TGTGCCTGGGGGACAGGCACGAACACTGAAGCTTTCTTT. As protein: CAWGTGTNTEAFF.